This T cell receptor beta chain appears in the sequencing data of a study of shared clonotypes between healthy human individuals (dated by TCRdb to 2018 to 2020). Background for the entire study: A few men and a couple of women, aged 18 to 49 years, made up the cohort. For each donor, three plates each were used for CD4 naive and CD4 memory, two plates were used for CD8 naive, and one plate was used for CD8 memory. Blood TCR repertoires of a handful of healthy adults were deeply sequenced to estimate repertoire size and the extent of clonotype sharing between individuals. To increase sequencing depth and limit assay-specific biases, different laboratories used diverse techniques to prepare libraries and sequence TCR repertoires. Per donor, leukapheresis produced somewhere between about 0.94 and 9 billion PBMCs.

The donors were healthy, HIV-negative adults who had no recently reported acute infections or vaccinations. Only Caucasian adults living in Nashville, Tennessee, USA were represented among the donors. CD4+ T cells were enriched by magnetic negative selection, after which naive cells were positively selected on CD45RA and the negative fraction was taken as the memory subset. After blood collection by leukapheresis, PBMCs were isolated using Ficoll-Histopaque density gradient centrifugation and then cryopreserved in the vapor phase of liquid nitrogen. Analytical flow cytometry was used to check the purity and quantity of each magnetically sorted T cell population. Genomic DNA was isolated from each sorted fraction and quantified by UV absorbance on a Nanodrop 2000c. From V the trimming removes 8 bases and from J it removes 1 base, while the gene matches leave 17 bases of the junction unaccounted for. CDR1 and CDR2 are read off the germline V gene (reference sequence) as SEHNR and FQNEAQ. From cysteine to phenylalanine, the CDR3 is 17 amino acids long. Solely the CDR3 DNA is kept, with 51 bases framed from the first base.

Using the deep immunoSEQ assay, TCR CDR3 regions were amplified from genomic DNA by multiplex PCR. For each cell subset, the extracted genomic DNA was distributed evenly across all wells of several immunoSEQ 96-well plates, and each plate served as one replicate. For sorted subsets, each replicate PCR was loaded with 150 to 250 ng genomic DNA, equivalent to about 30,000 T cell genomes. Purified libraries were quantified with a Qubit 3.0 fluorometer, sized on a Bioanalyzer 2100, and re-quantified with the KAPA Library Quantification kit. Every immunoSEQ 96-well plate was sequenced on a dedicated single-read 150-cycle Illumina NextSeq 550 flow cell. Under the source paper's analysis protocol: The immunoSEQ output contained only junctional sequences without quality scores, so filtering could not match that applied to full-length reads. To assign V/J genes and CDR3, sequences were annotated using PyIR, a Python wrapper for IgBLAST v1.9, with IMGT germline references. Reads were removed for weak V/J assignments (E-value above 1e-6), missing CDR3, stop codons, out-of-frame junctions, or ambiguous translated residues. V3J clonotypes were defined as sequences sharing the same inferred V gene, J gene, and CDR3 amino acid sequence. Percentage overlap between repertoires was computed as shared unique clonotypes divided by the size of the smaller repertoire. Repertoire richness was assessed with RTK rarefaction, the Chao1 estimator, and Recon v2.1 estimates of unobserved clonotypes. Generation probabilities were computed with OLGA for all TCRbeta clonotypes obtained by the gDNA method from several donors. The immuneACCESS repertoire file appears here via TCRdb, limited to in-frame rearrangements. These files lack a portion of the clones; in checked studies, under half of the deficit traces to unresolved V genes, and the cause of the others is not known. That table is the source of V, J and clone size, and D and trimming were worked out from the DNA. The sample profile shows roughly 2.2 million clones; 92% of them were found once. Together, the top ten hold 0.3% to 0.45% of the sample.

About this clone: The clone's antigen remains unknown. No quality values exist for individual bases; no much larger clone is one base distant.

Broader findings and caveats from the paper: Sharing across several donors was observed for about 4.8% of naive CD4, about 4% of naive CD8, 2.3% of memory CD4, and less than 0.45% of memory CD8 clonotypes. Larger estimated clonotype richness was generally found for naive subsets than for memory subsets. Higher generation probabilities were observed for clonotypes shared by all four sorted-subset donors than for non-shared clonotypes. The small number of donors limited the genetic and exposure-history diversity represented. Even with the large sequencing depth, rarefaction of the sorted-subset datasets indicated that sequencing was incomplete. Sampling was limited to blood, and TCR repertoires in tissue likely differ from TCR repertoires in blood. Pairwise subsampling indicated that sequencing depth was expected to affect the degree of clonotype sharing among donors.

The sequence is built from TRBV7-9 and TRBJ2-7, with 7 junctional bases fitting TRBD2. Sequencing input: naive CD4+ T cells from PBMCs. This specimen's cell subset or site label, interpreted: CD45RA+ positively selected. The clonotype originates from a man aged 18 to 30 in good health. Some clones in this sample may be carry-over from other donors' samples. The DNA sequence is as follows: TGTGCCAGCGCTCGACGGGGGGACTATAAATTTTCCTACGAGCAGTACTTC. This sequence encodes CASARRGDYKFSYEQYF.